What follows are 27 T cell receptor beta chains derived from one specimen sequenced in a study of T-cell memory formation after mild COVID-19. TCRdb re-derived calls from the 5' RACE reads in MiXCR, one entry per CDR3 protein. Of 350,000 to 500,000 distinct CDR3 sequences in the sample, around 20% were seen once. Sequenced sample: PBMCs or a T cell subset sorted from them (not recorded which). All receptors come from an adult woman who had mild COVID-19 (a few samples of this study predate the infection). Cell type and time point are not known.

The V call is TRBV6-1, the J call TRBJ2-1; D gene uncertain. V lost 6 bases and J 11 bases, leaving 14 bases between the germline ends. Germline CDR1 reads MNHNS; CDR2 reads SASEGT. The CDR3 sequence is 12 residues long. The CDR3: CASSPLRAQQFF. The CDR3, as DNA: TGTGCCAGCAGCCCACTCCGGGCTCAGCAGTTCTTC.

This clonotype was detected only a few times. The chain combines TRBV19 with TRBJ1-2, with D unclear. The V and J ends lost 5 bases and 8 bases respectively, with 18 bases between them. Germline V gives CDR1 LNHDA, CDR2 SQIVND (reference sequence). The CDR3 runs to 14 residues. CDR3 in DNA: TGTGCCAGTAGTCACCGTGGGGTTTCCATGGGCTACACCTTC. This translates into CASSHRGVSMGYTF. Combining the CDR3 with reference TRBV19 and TRBJ1-2 gives the whole variable domain DGGITQSPKYLFRKEGQNVTLSCEQNLNHDAMYWYRQDPGQGLRLIYYSQIVNDFQKGDIAEGYSVSREKKESFPLTVTSAQKNPTAFYLCASSHRGVSMGYTFGSGTRLTVV.

The chain recombines TRBV7-3 with TRBJ1-2, with D possibly TRBD1 on 5 matching bases. The V gene lost 8 bases and the J gene lost 2 bases, with 18 bases spanning the gap. This CDR3 contains 15 residues. Per germline, CDR1 SGHTA and CDR2 FQGTGA. The CDR3 is CASGASGTLNYGYTF. In nucleotides, the CDR3 is TGTGCCAGCGGCGCATCCGGGACGTTAAACTATGGCTACACCTTC.

This chain joins TRBV21-1 and TRBJ2-3. TRBV21-1 is given as a pseudogene. The CDR3 is 12 amino acids. The CDR3 DNA follows: TGTGCCAGCAGCAAGAAAGAGCATACGCAGTATTTT. It specifies CASSKKEHTQYF.

The chain recombines TRBV7-9 with TRBJ2-7; 13 positions match TRBD2. In germline, CDR1 is SEHNR, CDR2 FQNEAQ (reference sequence). V was pared by 5 bases and J by 5 bases, with 3 bases of the junction left unmatched. This CDR3 is 14 amino acids long. CDR3 coding DNA: TGTGCCAGCAGCAGACTAGCGGGAGGAAACGAGCAGTACTTC. Encoded protein: CASSRLAGGNEQYF.

This clonotype was picked up a small number of times. The chain recombines TRBV7-8 with TRBJ2-3, with D tentatively TRBD1 (6 bases). CDR3 length: 17 amino acids. Trimming left V 1 base short and J 1 base short, with 15 bases between. The germline gives CDR1 SGHVS, CDR2 FQNEAQ. CDR3 region: CASSLGGGSSRTDTQYF. The DNA of the CDR3 is TGTGCCAGCAGCTTAGGAGGGGGTTCCTCACGCACAGATACGCAGTATTTT.

The chain carries TRBV7-8 and TRBJ2-1; D may be TRBD1 (7 bases). CDR3 length: 17 amino acids. Germline-derived CDR1 and CDR2 are SGHVS and FQNEAQ. V gave up 5 bases and J gave up 5 bases, with 22 bases separating them. Here the CDR3 reads CASSRPKTGTYDNEQFF. CDR3 DNA sequence: TGTGCCAGCAGCAGACCCAAGACAGGGACTTACGACAATGAGCAGTTCTTC.

The chain employs TRBV4-1 and TRBJ2-5; 11 nucleotides align to TRBD2. The V segment lost 5 bases and the J segment 0 bases; nucleotides outside the gene matches: 11. Germline V gene lookup returns CDR1 MGHRA and CDR2 YSYEKL. There are 18 residues in the CDR3. CDR3: CASSKRLAGGQNQETQYF. CDR3 DNA sequence: TGCGCCAGCAGCAAGAGGCTAGCGGGGGGCCAGAACCAAGAGACCCAGTACTTC.

This clonotype was recorded a few times. The chain links TRBV12-3 or TRBV12-4 to TRBJ1-1; perhaps TRBD1 as D (5 bases). This CDR3 comprises 14 residues. Trimming took 3 bases from V and 4 from J, leaving 12 bases between them. The CDR3 reads CASSFGRGGTEAFF. CDR3 DNA sequence: TGTGCCAGCAGTTTTGGACGGGGGGGCACTGAAGCTTTCTTT.

This clonotype was seen a handful of times. This chain joins TRBV25-1 and TRBJ2-5; D is uncertain. Germline V gene sequence: CDR1 MGHDK, CDR2 SYGVNS. The CDR3 sequence is 14 residues long. V was pared by 6 bases and J by 5 bases, with 16 bases between. The CDR3 loop is CASRDWGGGETQYF. The CDR3 DNA is TGTGCCAGCAGAGACTGGGGTGGTGGGGAGACCCAGTACTTC.

In this sample, this clonotype is medium-sized. The rearrangement uses TRBV5-1 and TRBJ2-7; 12 bases agree with TRBD2. Germline V gives CDR1 SGHRS, CDR2 YFSETQ. This CDR3 contains 15 residues. Unmatched junction bases numbered 5, after V lost 3 bases and J lost 4 bases. CDR3 DNA sequence: TGCGCCAGCAGCTCCGGACTAGCGGGAATGTACGAGCAGTACTTC. Protein sequence: CASSSGLAGMYEQYF. Supplemented by reference TRBV5-1 and TRBJ2-7, the full variable domain reads KAGVTQTPRYLIKTRGQQVTLSCSPISGHRSVSWYQQTPGQGLQFLFEYFSETQRNKGNFPGRFSGRQFSNSRSEMNVSTLELGDSALYLCASSSGLAGMYEQYFGPGTRLTVT.

This clonotype was recorded a few times. The chain carries TRBV18 and TRBJ2-7; 13 bases align to TRBD2. There are 17 residues in the CDR3. V trimming: 1 base; J trimming: 1 base; junction bases outside the gene matches: 4. Germline V CDR1 and CDR2: KGHSH, LQKENI. The CDR3 region has the DNA TGTGCCAGCTCACCACTCGGACTAGCGGGGGCATCCTACGAGCAGTACTTC. Amino acid sequence: CASSPLGLAGASYEQYF. Full variable domain (rest looked up from reference TRBV18 and TRBJ2-7): NAGVMQNPRHLVRRRGQEARLRCSPMKGHSHVYWYRQLPEEGLKFMVYLQKENIIDESGMPKERFSAEFPKEGPSILRIQQVVRGDSAAYFCASSPLGLAGASYEQYFGPGTRLTVT.

This clonotype was counted many times. This chain links TRBV19 with TRBJ1-1; D is uncertain. Trimming took off 2 bases at V and 0 bases at J, with 4 bases between the two ends. From germline, CDR1 is LNHDA and CDR2 SQIVND (reference sequence). This CDR3 is 13 amino acids long. CDR3 coding DNA: TGTGCCAGTAGTATAACCGTGAACACTGAAGCTTTCTTT. Its protein is CASSITVNTEAFF. Full variable domain (outside the CDR3, taken from reference TRBV19 and TRBJ1-1): DGGITQSPKYLFRKEGQNVTLSCEQNLNHDAMYWYRQDPGQGLRLIYYSQIVNDFQKGDIAEGYSVSREKKESFPLTVTSAQKNPTAFYLCASSITVNTEAFFGQGTRLTVV.

J is TRBJ2-3 and V is TRBV5-1; 14 bases are shared with TRBD2. There are 16 residues in the CDR3. Germline CDR1 reads SGHRS; CDR2 reads YFSETQ. V lost 2 bases and J lost 4; bases outside the gene matches: 3. This CDR3 is CASSLGTSGSADTQYF. The DNA for the CDR3 is TGCGCCAGCAGCTTAGGGACTAGCGGGAGCGCAGATACGCAGTATTTT. Full variable domain (remainder filled in from reference TRBV5-1 and TRBJ2-3): KAGVTQTPRYLIKTRGQQVTLSCSPISGHRSVSWYQQTPGQGLQFLFEYFSETQRNKGNFPGRFSGRQFSNSRSEMNVSTLELGDSALYLCASSLGTSGSADTQYFGPGTRLTVL.

This clonotype has more than one count but fewer than ten. The V call is TRBV7-2, the J call TRBJ2-3; 12 bases line up with TRBD2. Germline V gene lookup returns CDR1 SGHTA and CDR2 FQGNSA. With V trimmed by 4 bases and J by 6 bases, 2 bases remained unmatched. The length of the CDR3 is 14 residues. The chain's CDR3 is CASSSGTSGDTQYF. The CDR3 nucleotides are TGTGCCAGCAGCTCCGGGACTAGCGGGGATACGCAGTATTTT.

The chain recombines TRBV5-1 with TRBJ2-5, with TRBD2 identical over 10 bases. The CDR3 has 14 residues. Germline lookup yields CDR1 SGHRS and CDR2 YFSETQ. Unmatched junction bases numbered 6, after V lost 7 bases and J lost 3 bases. The CDR3 region has the DNA TGCGCCAGCCGGACTAGCGGAGGGGAAGAGACCCAGTACTTC. Its translation: CASRTSGGEETQYF.

The chain recombines TRBV12-3 or TRBV12-4 with TRBJ2-7; TRBD2 agrees at 8 bases. V gave up 5 bases and J gave up 0 bases; unmatched junction bases: 12. The CDR3 loop spans 17 amino acids. The CDR3 DNA reads as TGTGCCAGCAGTCCCTCAGCCGAGCGGGGGAGCTCCTACGAGCAGTACTTC. As protein: CASSPSAERGSSYEQYF.

The chain is built from TRBV4-2 and TRBJ2-1; TRBD2 matches 9 bases. This CDR3 region has 17 residues. CDR1 is LGHNA, CDR2 YNFKEQ, per germline. Losses at the gene ends were 0 bases for V and 4 bases for J; bases not matched to a gene: 7. The chain's CDR3 is CASSQDARGGDYNEQFF. The CDR3 nucleotides read TGTGCCAGCAGCCAAGATGCGCGGGGGGGAGATTACAATGAGCAGTTCTTC.

This rearrangement joins TRBV10-3 to TRBJ2-2; no clear D gene. This CDR3 is built from 14 residues. The ends were cut back, 4 bases at V and 7 bases at J, with 13 bases in the middle. Germline V gene data show CDR1 as ENHRY and CDR2 as SYGVKD. DNA for the CDR3: TGTGCCATCAGTGTTAGGAGCGATAACGGGGAGCTGTTTTTT. It yields the protein CAISVRSDNGELFF.

V usage is TRBV21-1 and J usage is TRBJ2-7; the table's D call TRBD1 went unverified against the DNA. TRBV21-1 is annotated as a pseudogene. The CDR3 has 15 residues. The CDR3 nucleotides read TGTGCCAGGAGCATACCGGGACGGGGAGGCTACGAGCAGTACTTC. This encodes CARSIPGRGGYEQYF.

J is TRBJ1-1 and V is TRBV12-3 or TRBV12-4, with unresolved D. The ends were cut back, 8 bases at V and 6 bases at J, with 10 bases in the middle. The CDR3 has 11 residues. The CDR3 loop reads CASQTESEAFF. CDR3 DNA sequence: TGTGCCAGCCAAACAGAGTCTGAAGCTTTCTTT.

This rearrangement joins TRBV6-2 or TRBV6-3 to TRBJ1-5; no reliable D call. Looked up from germline, CDR1 is MNHEY and CDR2 is SVGEGT. V shed 4 bases and J shed 7 bases, with 11 bases lying between them. There are 13 residues in the CDR3. The CDR3 DNA reads as TGTGCCAGCAGTTCCAAAGGACGGCAGCCCCAGCATTTT. As protein: CASSSKGRQPQHF.

There are a few counts of this clonotype. The chain couples TRBV7-9 to TRBJ2-1; D is unresolved. The CDR3 runs 13 residues. V was pared by 5 bases and J by 10 bases, with 15 bases between. Germline CDR1 is SEHNR and CDR2 is FQNEAQ (reference sequence). The CDR3 DNA sequence: TGTGCCAGCAGCCCATTAGGGCCCTACGAGCAGTTCTTC. This encodes CASSPLGPYEQFF.

V and J are TRBV5-1 and TRBJ1-2; weak D call: TRBD1 (5 bases). The CDR3 is 14 residues long. V was cut by 2 bases and J by 6 bases, with 14 bases left in between. In germline, CDR1 is SGHRS, CDR2 YFSETQ. The CDR3 DNA sequence: TGCGCCAGCAGCTTCCGGCAGGGAGGCGATGGCTACACCTTC. This codes for CASSFRQGGDGYTF.

This chain uses TRBV24-1 with TRBJ2-3; D unresolved. Germline CDR1 and CDR2: KGHDR and SFDVKD. V lost 11 bases to trimming and J lost 0 bases, with 11 bases between them. This CDR3 has 13 residues. In DNA, the CDR3 is TGTGCCAGCGCCGGTCCAAGCACAGATACGCAGTATTTT. Translation: CASAGPSTDTQYF.

This clonotype appeared a few times. The chain recombines TRBV6-6 with TRBJ2-3, with 8 bases that match TRBD2. V was pared by 5 bases and J by 5 bases, with 9 bases of the junction left unmatched. The CDR3 is made up of 15 amino acids. Germline values: CDR1 MNHNY, CDR2 SVGAGI (reference sequence). In DNA, the CDR3 is TGTGCCAGCAGTGCCCCCGGGAGGGGGGTAGATACGCAGTATTTT. Translating it yields CASSAPGRGVDTQYF.

The chain employs TRBV20-1 and TRBJ2-3; no clear D. The CDR3 totals 13 residues. V gave up 6 bases and J gave up 6 bases, with 16 bases separating them. The germline CDR1 and CDR2 sequences are DFQATT and SNEGSKA (reference sequence). CDR3 residues: CSAPGPVGDTQYF. The CDR3 region has the DNA TGCAGTGCGCCGGGCCCCGTGGGGGATACGCAGTATTTT.